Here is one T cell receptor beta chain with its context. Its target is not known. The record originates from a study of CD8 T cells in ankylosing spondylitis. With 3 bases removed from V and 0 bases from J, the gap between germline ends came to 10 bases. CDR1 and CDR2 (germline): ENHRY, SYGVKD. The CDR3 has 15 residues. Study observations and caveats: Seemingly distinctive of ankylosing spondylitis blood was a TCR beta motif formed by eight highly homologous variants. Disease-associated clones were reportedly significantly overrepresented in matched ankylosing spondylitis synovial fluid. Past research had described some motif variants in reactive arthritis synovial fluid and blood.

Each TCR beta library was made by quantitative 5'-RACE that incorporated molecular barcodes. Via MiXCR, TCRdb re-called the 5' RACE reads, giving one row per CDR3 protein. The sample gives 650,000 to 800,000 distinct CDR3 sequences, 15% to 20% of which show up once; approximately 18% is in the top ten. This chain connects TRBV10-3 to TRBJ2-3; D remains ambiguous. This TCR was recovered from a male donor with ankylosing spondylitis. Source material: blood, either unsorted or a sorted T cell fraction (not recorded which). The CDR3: CAISDRSASTDTQYF. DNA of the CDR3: TGTGCCATCAGTGATAGAAGCGCTAGCACAGATACGCAGTATTTT.